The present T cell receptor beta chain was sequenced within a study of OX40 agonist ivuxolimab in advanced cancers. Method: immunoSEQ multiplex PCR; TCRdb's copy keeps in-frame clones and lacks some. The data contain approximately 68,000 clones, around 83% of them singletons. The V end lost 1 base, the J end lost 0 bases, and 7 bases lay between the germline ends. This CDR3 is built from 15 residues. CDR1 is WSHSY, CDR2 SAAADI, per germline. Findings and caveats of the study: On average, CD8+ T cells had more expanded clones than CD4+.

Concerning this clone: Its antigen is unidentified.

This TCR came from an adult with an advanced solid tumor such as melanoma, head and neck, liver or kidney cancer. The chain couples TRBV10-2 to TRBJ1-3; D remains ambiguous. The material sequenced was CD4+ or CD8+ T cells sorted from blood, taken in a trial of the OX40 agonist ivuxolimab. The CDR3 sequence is CASSEFSGSGNTIYF. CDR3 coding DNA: TGCGCCAGCAGTGAGTTTTCAGGCTCTGGAAACACCATATATTTT.